Listed below are T cell receptor beta chains from one sample, sequenced in a study of blood T cell repertoires in COVID-19. Sequenced by immunoSEQ multiplex PCR; TCRdb stores in-frame clones only, minus some. The table records about 250,000 clones, around nine tenths of them present only once. Sequenced material: peripheral blood. These receptors came from a woman in her 40s who had recovered from COVID-19. The CDR3 runs from the conserved cysteine through the conserved F or W. A D gene is named only where the DNA matches it firmly. Part of the rows lack a size; the others show once, few, many or a class for expanded clones.

TRBJ2-1 . . TRBV6-2/TRBV6-3 14 TGTGCCAGCAGTTACCTGCGGGCCCACAATGAGCAGTTCTTC CASSYLRAHNEQFF
TRBJ2-5 . . TRBV7-2 13 TGTGCCAGCAGCCGGGGTGGTAGGGAGACCCAGTACTTC CASSRGGRETQYF
TRBJ1-1 . . TRBV3-1/TRBV3-2 14 TGTGCCAGCAGCCAAGTACAGACGAACACTGAAGCTTTCTTT CASSQVQTNTEAFF
TRBJ1-2 . . TRBV6-5 15 TGTGCCAGCAGGCCGGCAGGGAAAGCTAACTATGGCTACACCTTC CASRPAGKANYGYTF
TRBJ1-1 once TRBD1 TRBV6-7 15 TGTGCCAGCAGTTACAGGGGGCCCAAGAACACTGAAGCTTTCTTT CASSYRGPKNTEAFF
TRBJ2-7 once TRBD2 TRBV7-6 16 TGTGCCAGCAGCTCCGGGACTAGCGGGGGCCCCTACGAGCAGTACTTC CASSSGTSGGPYEQYF
TRBJ2-7 . . TRBV7-2 13 TGTGCCAGCAGCCCTAGTCCCGTCTACGAGCAGTACTTC CASSPSPVYEQYF
TRBJ1-5 . . TRBV19 15 TGTGCCAGTAGTATAGGGAAGACAGGCCTCGAGCCCCAGCATTTT CASSIGKTGLEPQHF
TRBJ2-2 . . TRBV11-3 14 TGTGCCAGCAGCTTAGGCCGAGCCACCGGGGAGCTGTTTTTT CASSLGRATGELFF
TRBJ2-2 . TRBD2 TRBV19 16 TGTGCCAGTAGTATCTGGGGCGGGAGCGCGACCGGGGAGCTGTTTTTT CASSIWGGSATGELFF
TRBJ1-6 . . TRBV9 16 TGTGCCAGCAGCCCAGGCGCGACAGCCGGCGATTCACCCCTCCACTTT CASSPGATAGDSPLHF
TRBJ1-1 . . TRBV11-3 13 TGTGCCAGCAGCTTGGGCGGACTCGGTGAAGCTTTCTTT CASSLGGLGEAFF
TRBJ1-6 . . TRBV12-3/TRBV12-4 11 TGTGCCAGCACTACCGGGACTTCCCTCCACTTT CASTTGTSLHF
TRBJ2-1 . . TRBV19 14 TGTGCCAGTAGTCCACAAGAAACCTACAATGAGCAGTTCTTC CASSPQETYNEQFF
TRBJ2-2 . . TRBV19 12 TGTGCCAGTACCCCCGGGAGCGGGGAGCTGTTTTTT CASTPGSGELFF
TRBJ2-1 . TRBD2 TRBV5-4 13 TGTGCCACCGGGACTAGCGGCTACAATGAGCAGTTCTTC CATGTSGYNEQFF
TRBJ1-1 . TRBD1 TRBV6-2/TRBV6-3 15 TGTGCCAGCAGCCCAGACAGGGGAGGGAACGCTGAAGCTTTCTTT CASSPDRGGNAEAFF
TRBJ1-1 . TRBD1 TRBV4-3 14 TGCGCCAGCAGCCAAAGGGGGCAGAGCACTGAAGCTTTCTTT CASSQRGQSTEAFF
TRBJ1-2 . TRBD1 TRBV29-1 12 TGCAGCGCGGACAGGGGTGACTATGGCTACACCTTC CSADRGDYGYTF
TRBJ2-2 . TRBD1 TRBV19 13 TGTGCCAGTAGTGAGGGGGCCGGCGGGGAGCTGTTTTTT CASSEGAGGELFF
TRBJ1-4 once . TRBV6-5 14 TGTGCCACCAACCCAGGGCTATTTCCCGAAAAACTGTTTTTT CATNPGLFPEKLFF
TRBJ1-1 . . TRBV5-4 14 TGTGCCAGCAGCTTTGGGGGCCCGGACACTGAAGCTTTCTTT CASSFGGPDTEAFF
TRBJ2-1 . . TRBV11-3 14 TGTGCCAGCAGCTTAGAGGCCCTCCGGGGGGAGCAGTTCTTC CASSLEALRGEQFF
TRBJ1-6 once . TRBV7-2 17 TGTGCCAGCAGCCCCCACGGGGGTCCCCCTCCCGCATCACCCCTCCACTTT CASSPHGGPPPASPLHF
TRBJ2-1 . . TRBV27 13 TGTGCCAGCAGTTGGCTAGCAAACAATGAGCAGTTCTTC CASSWLANNEQFF
TRBJ2-7 . TRBD2 TRBV11-2 17 TGTGCCAGCAGCTTAGAGGGACTAGCGGTCACCTCCTACGAGCAGTACTTC CASSLEGLAVTSYEQYF
TRBJ1-4 . . TRBV7-5 13 TGTGGACCATTTTGGGTTGGCGGGGAAAAACTGTTTTTT CGPFWVGGEKLFF
TRBJ1-1 . . TRBV18 14 TGTGCCAGCTCACGGGGGCTCCAGAACACTGAAGCTTTCTTT CASSRGLQNTEAFF
TRBJ2-3 . TRBD1 TRBV13 13 TGTGCCAGCAGCCAAGGACAGGCGGATACGCAGTATTTT CASSQGQADTQYF
TRBJ2-7 . . TRBV3-1/TRBV3-2 15 TGTGCCAGCAGCCAGGGCGACACAGGGACCTACGAGCAGTACTTC CASSQGDTGTYEQYF
TRBJ2-7 once TRBD2 TRBV28 15 TGTGCCAGCAGGGGTGCCGGGACTATTCTCTACGAGCAGTACTTC CASRGAGTILYEQYF
TRBJ1-6 . TRBD1 TRBV10-3 13 TGTGCCATCAGCGACAGGGAAAATTCACCCCTCCACTTT CAISDRENSPLHF
TRBJ1-5 . . TRBV7-2 14 TGTGCCAGCAGCTTCGGGGGGGCGTATCAGCCCCAGCATTTT CASSFGGAYQPQHF
TRBJ2-5 . TRBD2 TRBV5-8 16 TGTGCCAGCAGCGGGACTAGCGGGAGGGCAGGGGAGACCCAGTACTTC CASSGTSGRAGETQYF
TRBJ1-1 . TRBD1 TRBV7-9 12 TGTGCCACGGGACAGGGGAACACTGAAGCTTTCTTT CATGQGNTEAFF
TRBJ2-7 . . TRBV2 14 TGTGCCAGCAGACCCGGGGGTGCGTCCTACGAGCAGTACTTC CASRPGGASYEQYF
TRBJ1-1 . . TRBV4-3 14 TGCGCCAGCAGCCCACGTCAGGGGAACACTGAAGCTTTCTTT CASSPRQGNTEAFF
TRBJ2-1 . . TRBV5-4 15 TGTGCCAGCAGCCGGGGGTCTAGCTCCTACAATGAGCAGTTCTTC CASSRGSSSYNEQFF
TRBJ1-2 . . TRBV10-3 15 TGTGCCATCAGTGAGGGCCCGTTTCCCACTAATGGCTACACCTTC CAISEGPFPTNGYTF
TRBJ2-1 . TRBD1 TRBV11-3 16 TGTGCCAGCAGCTTGGGAGGGGGACAGGGGGCTTTTGAGCAGTTCTTC CASSLGGGQGAFEQFF
TRBJ2-1 . TRBD2 TRBV9 16 TGTGCCAGCAGCCCCATAGCGGGCACGTCCTACAATGAGCAGTTCTTC CASSPIAGTSYNEQFF
TRBJ1-1 . . TRBV11-1 13 TGTGCCAGCACCCCCGGGGTGGGGACTGAAGCTTTCTTT CASTPGVGTEAFF
TRBJ1-3 few . TRBV3-1/TRBV3-2 12 TGTGCCAGCAGCCCCCTGGGAAACACCATATATTTT CASSPLGNTIYF